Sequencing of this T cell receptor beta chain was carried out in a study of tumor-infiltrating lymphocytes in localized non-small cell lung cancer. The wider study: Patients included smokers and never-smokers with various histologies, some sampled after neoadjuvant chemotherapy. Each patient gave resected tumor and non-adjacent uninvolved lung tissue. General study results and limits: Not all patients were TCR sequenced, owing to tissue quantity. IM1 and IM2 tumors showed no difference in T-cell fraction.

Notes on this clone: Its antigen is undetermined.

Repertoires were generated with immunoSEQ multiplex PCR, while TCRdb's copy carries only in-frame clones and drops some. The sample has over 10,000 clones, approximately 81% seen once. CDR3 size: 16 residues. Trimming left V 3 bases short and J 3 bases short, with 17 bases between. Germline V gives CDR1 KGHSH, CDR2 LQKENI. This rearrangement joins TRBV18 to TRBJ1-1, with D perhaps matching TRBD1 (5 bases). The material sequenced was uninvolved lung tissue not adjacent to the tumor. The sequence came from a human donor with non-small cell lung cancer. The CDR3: CASSPFQGSRDTEAFF. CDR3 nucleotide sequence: TGTGCCAGCTCACCCTTTCAGGGAAGTCGGGACACTGAAGCTTTCTTT.